This record covers a single TCR beta chain. This specimen belongs to a study of T cell changes during pregnancy in multiple sclerosis. This table comes from immunoSEQ multiplex PCR, and its TCRdb copy is limited to in-frame clones, with some not included. The data hold tens of thousands of clones, with around 92% observed a single time. Germline lookup yields CDR1 MRHNA and CDR2 SNTAGT. This CDR3 region has 13 residues. The J segment lost 6 bases and the V segment lost 0 bases, leaving 0 bases of the junction unmatched. Material: peripheral blood, obtained in the third trimester of pregnancy. The chain recombines TRBV6-4 with TRBJ2-7; 9 bases are shared with TRBD1. This TCR came from a female donor in good health, enrolled as a control in a pregnancy study. CDR3 region: CASSDSDRGEQYF. The CDR3 nucleotides read TGTGCCAGCAGTGACTCGGACAGGGGCGAGCAGTACTTC.